The 21 T cell receptor beta chains in this list originate from one sample, sequenced in a study of beta chain features in type 1 diabetes (dated by TCRdb to the late 2010s). Library construction relied on the immunoSEQ multiplex PCR assay. All of the isolated RNA was reverse transcribed with the High Capacity cDNA Reverse Transcription Kit, so expressed TCRB transcripts were sequenced. Here the immuneACCESS table is served through TCRdb, limited to in-frame sequences with V and J called. Missing clones are a known gap in these copies; in checked studies unresolved V genes cover under half, and the rest lacks a known reason. This sample has approximately 100,000 clones in its table, and 25% to 35% of those were observed once. The ten largest clones take up 0.5% to 0.55% of the sample. Study-level results and caveats: Type 1 diabetes patients showed a moderate but significant shortening of TCRB CDR3 length in all four CD4+ subsets.

These receptors have no identified antigens. The sequenced material came from central memory CD4+ T cells from blood. The receptors derive from a young woman with type 1 diabetes.

This chain links TRBV30 with TRBJ2-6; D possibly corresponds to TRBD1 (6 bases). The CDR3 extends over 16 amino acids. V was cut by 2 bases and J by 0 bases, with 11 bases left in between. Germline loops: CDR1 GTSNPN, CDR2 SVGIG (reference sequence). The CDR3 spells CAWSNQGGSGANVLTF. CDR3 nucleotides: TGTGCCTGGAGTAATCAAGGGGGCTCTGGGGCCAACGTCCTGACTTTC.

This clone has only a few counts. The gene calls are TRBV28 and TRBJ2-1, with 12 bases fitting TRBD1. V shed 9 bases, J shed 9 bases, and the junction held 15 bases outside the gene matches. The CDR3 has 16 residues. Germline values: CDR1 MDHEN, CDR2 SYDVKM. The CDR3 spells CARGLGDGTGGLEQFF. The CDR3 nucleotides are TGTGCCAGAGGGCTAGGGGACGGGACAGGGGGCCTTGAGCAGTTCTTC.

The chain carries TRBV27 and TRBJ2-7; 7 positions match TRBD1. Looked up from germline, CDR1 is MNHEY and CDR2 is SMNVEV (reference sequence). V lost 5 bases to trimming and J lost 2 bases; unmatched junction nucleotides: 9. The CDR3 length is 15 residues. This chain's CDR3 is CASSLTTGVTYEQYF. The CDR3 DNA is TGTGCCAGCAGTCTCACTACAGGGGTCACCTACGAGCAGTACTTC.

V gene TRBV28 combines with J gene TRBJ2-7; D is possibly TRBD2 (5 bases). V was trimmed by 7 bases and J by 6 bases, leaving 16 bases between them. The CDR3 is made up of 13 amino acids. Germline V gene data show CDR1 as MDHEN and CDR2 as SYDVKM. CDR3 sequence reads: CASKDSLVPEQYF. CDR3 nucleotide sequence: TGTGCCAGCAAGGACTCCCTAGTTCCCGAGCAGTACTTC.

This clone has only a few counts. The rearrangement uses TRBV18 and TRBJ2-6, with 8 bases lining up with TRBD1. Germline V CDR1 and CDR2: KGHSH, LQKENI. The CDR3 sequence is 20 residues long. V shed 2 bases, J shed 0 bases, and the junction held 12 bases outside the gene matches. CDR3 sequence: CASSPNYGQGGNSGANVLTF. For the CDR3, the DNA is TGTGCCAGCTCACCAAATTATGGACAGGGAGGAAACTCTGGGGCCAACGTCCTGACTTTC. Full variable domain (remainder filled in from reference TRBV18 and TRBJ2-6): NAGVMQNPRHLVRRRGQEARLRCSPMKGHSHVYWYRQLPEEGLKFMVYLQKENIIDESGMPKERFSAEFPKEGPSILRIQQVVRGDSAAYFCASSPNYGQGGNSGANVLTFGAGSRLTVL.

This clone was counted between two and nine times. The chain recombines TRBV29-1 with TRBJ2-3, with D possibly matching TRBD2 (6 bases). The CDR3 spans 12 residues. Trimming shortened V by 6 bases and J by 5 bases, and 12 bases separated the two germline ends. Germline V CDR1 and CDR2: SQVTM, ANQGSEA. DNA for the CDR3: TGCAGCGTCGGGGACTCACAAGATACGCAGTATTTT. This translates into CSVGDSQDTQYF.

This clone was seen a handful of times. The chain is built from TRBV19 and TRBJ2-1; 7 bases are shared with TRBD2. The CDR3 totals 14 residues. Germline CDR1 and CDR2: LNHDA and SQIVND (reference sequence). V was pared by 10 bases and J by 0 bases, with 6 bases of the junction left unmatched. DNA for the CDR3: TGTGCCACAAAACGGGACTACTCCTACAATGAGCAGTTCTTC. Translating gives CATKRDYSYNEQFF.

The chain uses TRBV11-3 and TRBJ2-5; the match to TRBD1 covers 8 bases. Germline V gene lookup returns CDR1 SGHNT and CDR2 YENEEA. This CDR3 region has 15 residues. Trimming took 5 bases from V and 2 from J; bases not matched to a gene: 7. Here the CDR3 reads CASSPGQAMQETQYF. As DNA, the CDR3 is TGTGCCAGCAGCCCGGGACAGGCGATGCAAGAGACCCAGTACTTC.

The chain links TRBV10-3 to TRBJ2-5; 11 bases are shared with TRBD2. The CDR3 totals 14 residues. The V and J ends lost 3 bases and 7 bases, in that order; junction bases with no gene match: 4. Germline-derived CDR1 and CDR2 are ENHRY and SYGVKD. The DNA for the CDR3 is TGTGCCATCAGTGAAGGGACTAGCGGAGGGACCCAGTACTTC. Residues: CAISEGTSGGTQYF.

This clone was counted a few times. The J gene is TRBJ2-1, the V gene TRBV19, with a possible D match to TRBD2 (5 bases). Between the trimmed V and J ends, which lost 7 bases and 2 bases, there was a span of 12 bases. This CDR3 comprises 14 residues. From germline, CDR1 is LNHDA and CDR2 SQIVND (reference sequence). CDR3 sequence reads: CASTAGPPYNEQFF. The CDR3 DNA is TGTGCCAGTACGGCGGGCCCACCCTACAATGAGCAGTTCTTC.

This clone has more than one count but fewer than ten. The chain links TRBV11-2 to TRBJ2-1; 7 nucleotides agree with TRBD1. CDR3 size: 14 residues. Germline V gene data show CDR1 as SGHAT and CDR2 as FQNNGV. Trimming cost V 5 bases and J 15 bases; bases outside gene matches: 16. As DNA, the CDR3 is TGTGCCAGCAGCCCGTCGATTACCAGGGGGTCCGGGTTCTTC. This codes for CASSPSITRGSGFF.

This clone showed up just a few times. This chain joins TRBV2 and TRBJ1-1; the match to TRBD1 covers 7 bases. The CDR3 has 13 amino acids. Germline trimming cut 5 bases from V and 5 bases from J; bases unmatched to any gene: 5. Germline CDR1 SNHLY, CDR2 FYNNEI. As DNA, the CDR3 is TGTGCCAGCAGTAGACAGGGAAGGACTGAAGCTTTCTTT. Protein product: CASSRQGRTEAFF.

This clone was counted a single time. The V call is TRBV7-2, the J call TRBJ2-3, with 11 bases matching TRBD2. The germline CDR1 and CDR2 sequences are SGHTA and FQGNSA. V lost 1 base, J lost 8 bases, and 5 bases stayed unmatched. CDR3 length equals 15 residues. The CDR3 sequence: CASSLGLAGRATQYF. CDR3 bases: TGTGCCAGCAGCTTAGGACTAGCGGGGCGAGCTACGCAGTATTTT.

The chain joins TRBV6-5 to TRBJ1-2, with TRBD1 as a possible D gene (6 bases). CDR3 length: 14 residues. Trimming shortened V by 5 bases and J by 3 bases, and 13 bases separated the two germline ends. The germline V gene has CDR1 MNHEY and CDR2 SVGAGI. The CDR3 spells CASSRTVWDYGYTF. The DNA for the CDR3 is TGTGCCAGCAGTCGGACAGTTTGGGACTATGGCTACACCTTC.

In its sample, this clone was seen a few times. This sequence joins TRBV2 and TRBJ2-4; D gene ambiguous. Trimming removed 2 bases at V and 0 bases at J, with 5 bases between. The CDR3 spans 14 residues. CDR1 SNHLY and CDR2 FYNNEI come from the germline V gene. CDR3 bases: TGTGCCAGCAGTGAAAATAAAGCCAAAAACATTCAGTACTTC. It specifies CASSENKAKNIQYF.

The genes are TRBV7-2 and TRBJ2-5; TRBD1 agrees at 9 bases. Germline CDR1 SGHTA, CDR2 FQGNSA. V lost 5 bases and J lost 4; bases outside the gene matches: 5. The CDR3 covers 14 residues. The CDR3 reads CASSMRTGVETQYF. CDR3 coding DNA: TGTGCCAGCAGCATGCGGACAGGGGTAGAGACCCAGTACTTC.

The chain combines TRBV14 with TRBJ2-7; TRBD2 aligns across 8 bases. The CDR3 consists of 16 residues. V dropped 1 base and J dropped 3; count of bases not matched to a gene: 8. From germline, CDR1 is SGHDN and CDR2 FVKESK. CDR3 sequence: CASSQVVLADRYEQYV. Written as DNA, the CDR3 is TGTGCCAGCAGCCAAGTGGTACTAGCGGACCGCTACGAGCAGTACGTC.

A few counts support this clone. The genes are TRBV5-1 and TRBJ2-3, with 8 bases identical to TRBD2. V lost 4 bases and J lost 4; bases outside the gene matches: 5. This CDR3 has 14 residues. Per germline, CDR1 SGHRS and CDR2 YFSETQ. CDR3 nucleotides: TGCGCCAGCAGCCCGGGAGGGCCGTCAGATACGCAGTATTTT. Protein product: CASSPGGPSDTQYF. The whole variable domain, remainder taken from reference TRBV5-1 and TRBJ2-3, is KAGVTQTPRYLIKTRGQQVTLSCSPISGHRSVSWYQQTPGQGLQFLFEYFSETQRNKGNFPGRFSGRQFSNSRSEMNVSTLELGDSALYLCASSPGGPSDTQYFGPGTRLTVL.

The chain uses TRBV2 and TRBJ2-3; 8 positions match TRBD2. The germline CDR1 and CDR2 sequences are SNHLY and FYNNEI. V was pared by 2 bases and J by 3 bases, with 7 bases of the junction left unmatched. The CDR3 has 16 residues. The CDR3 region has the DNA TGTGCCAGCAGTGAATACGCGACTAGCGCTACAGATACGCAGTATTTT. Translating it yields CASSEYATSATDTQYF.

There are a few counts of this clone. DNA for the CDR3: TGTGCCAGCAGCGTAGGCGGGAATGGGGGGGAGACCCAGTACTTC. Translated: CASSVGGNGGETQYF. This chain connects TRBV9 to TRBJ2-5, with D possibly TRBD2 on 6 matching bases. The CDR3 consists of 15 residues. Germline assignment: CDR1 SGDLS and CDR2 YYNGEE. Trimming stripped 0 bases from V and 5 bases from J, with 14 bases between.

The genes are TRBV14 and TRBJ2-4, with D possibly being TRBD2 (6 bases). Germline V gene data show CDR1 as SGHDN and CDR2 as FVKESK. Deletions cut 4 bases from V and 6 bases from J, with 10 bases between. The CDR3 sequence is 13 residues long. The CDR3 sequence: CASSPGLINIQYF. CDR3 in DNA: TGTGCCAGCAGCCCGGGACTGATAAACATTCAGTACTTC.